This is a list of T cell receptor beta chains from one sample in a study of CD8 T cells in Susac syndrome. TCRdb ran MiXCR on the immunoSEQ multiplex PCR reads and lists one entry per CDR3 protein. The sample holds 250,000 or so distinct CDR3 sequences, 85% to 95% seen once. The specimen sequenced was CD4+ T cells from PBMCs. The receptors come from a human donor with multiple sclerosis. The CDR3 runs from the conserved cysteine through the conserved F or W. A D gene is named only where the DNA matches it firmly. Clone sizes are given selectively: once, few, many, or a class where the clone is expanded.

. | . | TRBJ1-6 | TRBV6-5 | TGTGCCAGCAGTTACTCTCGTGGCCAGGGTTCACCCCTCCACTTT | CASSYSRGQGSPLHF
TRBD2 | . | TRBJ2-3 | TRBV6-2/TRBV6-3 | TGTGCCAGCAGACCGACTAGCGGGAGACGGGGCACAGATACGCAGTATTTT | CASRPTSGRRGTDTQYF
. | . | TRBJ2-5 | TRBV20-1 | TGCAGTGCTAGAAACCCCCTTAGAAATCCCCAAGAGACCCAGTACTTC | CSARNPLRNPQETQYF
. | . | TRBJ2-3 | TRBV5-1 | TGCGCCAGCAGCTTGGGAGGCAGCACTAGCACAGATACGCAGTATTTT | CASSLGGSTSTDTQYF
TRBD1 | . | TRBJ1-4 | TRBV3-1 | TGTGCCAGCAGCCAGACGGGACAGGCAACTAATGAAAAACTGTTTTTT | CASSQTGQATNEKLFF
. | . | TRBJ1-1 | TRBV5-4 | TGTGCCAGCAGCCCGGGACACCCGAACACTGAAGCTTTCTTT | CASSPGHPNTEAFF
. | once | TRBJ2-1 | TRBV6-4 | TGTGCCAGCAGTGGAGCCCCTCACGCCTATGAGCAGTTCTTC | CASSGAPHAYEQFF
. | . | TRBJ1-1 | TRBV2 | TGTGCCAGCGGGAGGGGATTGGACACTGAAGCTTTCTTT | CASGRGLDTEAFF
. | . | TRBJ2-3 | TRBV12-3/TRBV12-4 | TGTGCCAGCAGTTTAGCGCGAGGGAGGAGCCTAAATACGCAGTATTTT | CASSLARGRSLNTQYF
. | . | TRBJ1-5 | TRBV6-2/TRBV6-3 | TGTGCCAGCAGTTACGGGTCAGGACATCGGCCCCAGCATTTT | CASSYGSGHRPQHF
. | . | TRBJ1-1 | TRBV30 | TGTGCCTGGACCCGCGACAGGCGCAACACTGAAGCTTTCTTT | CAWTRDRRNTEAFF
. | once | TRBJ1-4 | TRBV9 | TGTGCCAGCAGCCGAGGGGCAGGGGATGGCGGAAAACTGTTTTTT | CASSRGAGDGGKLFF
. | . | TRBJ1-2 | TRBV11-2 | TGTGCCAGCAGCTCCATGCGGGCGTTCAGAGGCTACACCTTC | CASSSMRAFRGYTF
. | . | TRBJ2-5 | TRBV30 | TGTGCCTGGAGTGGGACAGCCTCCCTGTACCAAGAGACCCAGTACTTC | CAWSGTASLYQETQYF
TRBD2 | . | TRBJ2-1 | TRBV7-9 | TGTGCCAGCAGCGATAGACTAGCGGGAGCCAATGAGCAGTTCTTC | CASSDRLAGANEQFF
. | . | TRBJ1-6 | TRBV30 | TGTGCCTGGGCCCCGGGGAACCGGTCACCCCTCCACTTT | CAWAPGNRSPLHF
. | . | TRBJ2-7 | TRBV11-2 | TGTGCCAGCAGCCCCTTAGGGGACGGACAGAGCGAGCAGTACTTC | CASSPLGDGQSEQYF
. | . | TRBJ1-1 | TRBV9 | TGTGCCAGCAGCGTAGATGGGGGACAGAACACTGAAGCTTTCTTT | CASSVDGGQNTEAFF